One sample yielded the 2 T cell receptor beta chains listed below, sequenced in a study of blood T cell repertoires in COVID-19. Assay: immunoSEQ multiplex PCR; the TCRdb copy retains only in-frame clones and omits some. Here the sample spans roughly 340,000 clones, 87% being singletons. Sequencing used peripheral blood. Every receptor here comes from a woman aged 50 to 65 with COVID-19, enrolled during active disease.

The DNA of the CDR3 is TGTGCCAGCACCCCCGGAAGCGCTTACACTGAAGCTTTCTTT. It encodes CASTPGSAYTEAFF. V and J are TRBV6-5 and TRBJ1-1; no clear D. V dropped 7 bases and J dropped 3 bases, with 15 bases sitting between them. The CDR3 extends over 14 amino acids. Looked up from germline, CDR1 is MNHEY and CDR2 is SVGAGI.

V gene TRBV18 combines with J gene TRBJ1-1; D unresolved. This CDR3 is 15 amino acids long. From germline, CDR1 is KGHSH and CDR2 LQKENI. V was cut by 3 bases and J by 10 bases, with 21 bases left in between. The CDR3 DNA is TGTGCCAGCTCACCCCCGGATGGTTACAGCCTGGGAGCTTTCTTT. Its translation: CASSPPDGYSLGAFF.